The following is a T cell receptor beta chain sequence with its context. The sample's time point: cycle 4 day 1 (C4D1), after five to seven weeks of nivolumab. All the patients suffered relapse after autologous stem cell transplantation, and brentuximab vedotin exposure differed. Out of thawed PBMCs, magnetic negative selection purified CD4+ T cells. Classification of best responses gave complete response, partial response or progressive disease. TCRdb keeps only in-frame clones here, not all; method: immunoSEQ multiplex PCR. The sample has approximately 1,900 clones; approximately 80% are singletons. This specimen belongs to a study of PD-1 blockade in classical Hodgkin lymphoma. Trimming left V 4 bases short and J 0 bases short, with 22 bases between. The CDR3 runs to 18 residues. CDR1 SGDLS and CDR2 YYNGEE come from the germline V gene.

This sequence joins TRBV9 and TRBJ1-1; a weak D match, TRBD1 (6 bases). The sequences come from CD4+ T cells from blood, collected before the fourth cycle of nivolumab. The TCR originated in a human donor with classical Hodgkin lymphoma. DNA of the CDR3: TGTGCCAGCAGCAATGGGGGGGCCTCTACACAGATGAACACTGAAGCTTTCTTT. Protein sequence: CASSNGGASTQMNTEAFF.